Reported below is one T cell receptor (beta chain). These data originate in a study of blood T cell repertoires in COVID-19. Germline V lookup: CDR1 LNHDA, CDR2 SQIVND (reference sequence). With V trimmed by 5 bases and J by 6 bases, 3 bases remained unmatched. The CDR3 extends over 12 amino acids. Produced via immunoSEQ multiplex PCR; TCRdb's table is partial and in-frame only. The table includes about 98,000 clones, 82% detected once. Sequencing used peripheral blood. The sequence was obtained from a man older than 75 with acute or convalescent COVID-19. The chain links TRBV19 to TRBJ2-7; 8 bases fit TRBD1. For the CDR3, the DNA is TGTGCCAGTAGTTACGACAGGGGCGAGCAGTACTTC. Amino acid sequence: CASSYDRGEQYF.